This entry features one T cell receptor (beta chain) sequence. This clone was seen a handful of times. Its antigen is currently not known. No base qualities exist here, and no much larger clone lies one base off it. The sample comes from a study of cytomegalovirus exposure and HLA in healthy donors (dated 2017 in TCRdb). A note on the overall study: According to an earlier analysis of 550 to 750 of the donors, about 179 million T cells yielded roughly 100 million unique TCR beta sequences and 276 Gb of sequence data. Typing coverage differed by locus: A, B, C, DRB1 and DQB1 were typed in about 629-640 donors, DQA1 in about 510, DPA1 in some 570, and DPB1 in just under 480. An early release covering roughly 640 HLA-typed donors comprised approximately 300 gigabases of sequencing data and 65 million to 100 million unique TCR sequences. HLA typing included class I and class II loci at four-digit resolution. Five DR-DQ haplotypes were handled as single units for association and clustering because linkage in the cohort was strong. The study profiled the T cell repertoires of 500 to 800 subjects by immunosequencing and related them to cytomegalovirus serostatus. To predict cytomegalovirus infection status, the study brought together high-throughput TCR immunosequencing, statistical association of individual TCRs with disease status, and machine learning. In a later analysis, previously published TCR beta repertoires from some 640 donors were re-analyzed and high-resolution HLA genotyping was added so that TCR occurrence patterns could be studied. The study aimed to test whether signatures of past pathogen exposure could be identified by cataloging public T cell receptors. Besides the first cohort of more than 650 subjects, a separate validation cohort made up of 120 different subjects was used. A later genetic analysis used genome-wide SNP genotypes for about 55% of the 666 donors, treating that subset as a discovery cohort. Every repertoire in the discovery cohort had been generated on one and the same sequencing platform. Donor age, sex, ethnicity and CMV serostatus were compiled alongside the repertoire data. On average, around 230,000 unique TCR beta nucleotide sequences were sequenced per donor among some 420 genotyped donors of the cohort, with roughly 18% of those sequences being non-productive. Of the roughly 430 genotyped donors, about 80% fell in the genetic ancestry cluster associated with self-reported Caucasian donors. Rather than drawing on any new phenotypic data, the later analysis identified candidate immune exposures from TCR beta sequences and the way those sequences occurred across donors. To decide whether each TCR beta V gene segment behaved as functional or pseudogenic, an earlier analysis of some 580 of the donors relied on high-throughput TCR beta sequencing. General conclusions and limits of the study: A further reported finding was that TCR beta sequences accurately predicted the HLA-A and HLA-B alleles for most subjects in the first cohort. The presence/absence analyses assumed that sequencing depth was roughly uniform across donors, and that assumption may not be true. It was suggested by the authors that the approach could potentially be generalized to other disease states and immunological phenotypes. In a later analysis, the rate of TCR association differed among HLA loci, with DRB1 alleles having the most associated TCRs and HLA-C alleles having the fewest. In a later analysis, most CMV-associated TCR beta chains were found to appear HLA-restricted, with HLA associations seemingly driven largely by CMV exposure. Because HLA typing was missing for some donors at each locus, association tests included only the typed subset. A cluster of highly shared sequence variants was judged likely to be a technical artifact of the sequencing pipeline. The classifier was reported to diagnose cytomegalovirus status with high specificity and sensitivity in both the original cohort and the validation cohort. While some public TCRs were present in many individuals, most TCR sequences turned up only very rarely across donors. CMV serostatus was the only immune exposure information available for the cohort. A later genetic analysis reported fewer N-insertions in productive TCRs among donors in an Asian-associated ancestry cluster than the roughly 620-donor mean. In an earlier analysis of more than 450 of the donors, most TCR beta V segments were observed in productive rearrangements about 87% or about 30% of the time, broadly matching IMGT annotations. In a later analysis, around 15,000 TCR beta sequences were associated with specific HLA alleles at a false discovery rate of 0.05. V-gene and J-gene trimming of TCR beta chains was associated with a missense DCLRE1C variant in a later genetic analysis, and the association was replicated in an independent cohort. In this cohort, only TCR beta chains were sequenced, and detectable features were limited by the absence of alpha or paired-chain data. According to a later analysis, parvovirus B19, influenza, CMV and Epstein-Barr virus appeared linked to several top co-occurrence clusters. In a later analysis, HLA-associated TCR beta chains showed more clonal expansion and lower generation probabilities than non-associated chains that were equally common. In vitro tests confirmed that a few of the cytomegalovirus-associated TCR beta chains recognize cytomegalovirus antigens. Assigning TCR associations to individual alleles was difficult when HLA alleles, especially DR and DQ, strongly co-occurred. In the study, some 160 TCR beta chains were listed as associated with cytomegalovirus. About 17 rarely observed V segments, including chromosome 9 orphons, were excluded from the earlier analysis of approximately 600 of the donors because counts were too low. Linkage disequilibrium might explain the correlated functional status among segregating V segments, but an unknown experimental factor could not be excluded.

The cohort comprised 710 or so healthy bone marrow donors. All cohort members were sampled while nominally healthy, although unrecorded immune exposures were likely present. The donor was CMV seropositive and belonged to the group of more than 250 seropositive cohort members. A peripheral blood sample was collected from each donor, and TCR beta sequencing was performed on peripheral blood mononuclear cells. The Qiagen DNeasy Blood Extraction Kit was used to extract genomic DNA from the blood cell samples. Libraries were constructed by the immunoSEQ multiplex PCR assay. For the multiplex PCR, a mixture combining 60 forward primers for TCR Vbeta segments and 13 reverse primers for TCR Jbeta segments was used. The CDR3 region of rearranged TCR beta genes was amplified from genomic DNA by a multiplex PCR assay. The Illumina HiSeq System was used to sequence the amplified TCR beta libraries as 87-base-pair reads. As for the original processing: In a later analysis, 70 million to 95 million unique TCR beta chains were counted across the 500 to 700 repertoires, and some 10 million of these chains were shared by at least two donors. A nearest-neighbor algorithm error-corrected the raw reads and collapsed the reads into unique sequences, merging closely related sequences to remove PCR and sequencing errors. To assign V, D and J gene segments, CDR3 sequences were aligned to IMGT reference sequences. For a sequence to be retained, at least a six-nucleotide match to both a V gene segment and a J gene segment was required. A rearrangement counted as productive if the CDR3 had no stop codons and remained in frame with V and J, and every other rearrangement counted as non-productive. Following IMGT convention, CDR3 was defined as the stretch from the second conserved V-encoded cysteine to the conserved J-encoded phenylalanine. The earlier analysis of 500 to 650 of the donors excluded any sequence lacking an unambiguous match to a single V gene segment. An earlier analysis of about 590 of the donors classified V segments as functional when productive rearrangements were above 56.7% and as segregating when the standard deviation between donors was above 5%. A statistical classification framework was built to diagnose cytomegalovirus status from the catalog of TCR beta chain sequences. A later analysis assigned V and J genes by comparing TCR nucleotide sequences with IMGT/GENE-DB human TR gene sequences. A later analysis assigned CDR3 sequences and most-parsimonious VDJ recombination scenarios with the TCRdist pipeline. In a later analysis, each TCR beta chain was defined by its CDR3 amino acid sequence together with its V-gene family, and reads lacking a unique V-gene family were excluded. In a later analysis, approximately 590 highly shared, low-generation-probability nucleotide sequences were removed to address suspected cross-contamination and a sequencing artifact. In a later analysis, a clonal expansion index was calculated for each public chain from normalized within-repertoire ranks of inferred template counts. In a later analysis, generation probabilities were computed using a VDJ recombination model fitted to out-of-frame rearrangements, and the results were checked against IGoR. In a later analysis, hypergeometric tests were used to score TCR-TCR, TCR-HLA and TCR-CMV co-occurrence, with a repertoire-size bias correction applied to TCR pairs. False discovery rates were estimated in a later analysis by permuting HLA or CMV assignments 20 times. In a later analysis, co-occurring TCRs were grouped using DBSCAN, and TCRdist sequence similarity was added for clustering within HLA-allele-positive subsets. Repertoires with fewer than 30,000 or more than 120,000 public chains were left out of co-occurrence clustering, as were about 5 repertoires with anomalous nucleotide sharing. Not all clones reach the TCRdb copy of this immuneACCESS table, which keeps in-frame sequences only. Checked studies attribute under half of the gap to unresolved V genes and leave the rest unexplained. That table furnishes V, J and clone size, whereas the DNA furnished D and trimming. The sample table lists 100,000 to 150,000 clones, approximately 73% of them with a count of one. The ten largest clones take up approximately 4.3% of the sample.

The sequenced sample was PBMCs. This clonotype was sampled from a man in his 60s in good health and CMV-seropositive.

The encoded CDR3 is CASRYDRGSYEQYF. The DNA reads TGTGCCAGCAGATACGACAGGGGGTCCTACGAGCAGTACTTC. This receptor chain uses TRBV5-4 and TRBJ2-7; TRBD1 aligns with 9 central bases. The CDR3 runs 14 amino acids, cysteine and phenylalanine included. Kept here is only the CDR3 DNA, which spans 42 bases and is read in frame from base 1. After removal of 5 bases from V and 1 base from J, the junction retains 4 bases not matched to a gene. The CDR1 and CDR2 encoded by the germline V gene (reference sequence) are SGHNT and YYREEE.